Sequencing of this T cell receptor (beta chain) was carried out in a study of blood T cells in healthy people across ages. The use of a sample-barcoded 5' primer and a J-beta primer mix characterized a second PCR of about 6 to 12 cycles. TCRdb reprocessed the 5' RACE reads via MiXCR and lists one record per CDR3 protein. The sample includes around 800,000 distinct CDR3 sequences, about 26% of them seen just once. Germline V CDR1 and CDR2: SQVTM, ANQGSEA. CDR3 length: 15 residues. The V gene end was trimmed by 6 bases and the J gene end by 8 bases; junction bases not matched to a gene: 15. The sample was also linked to a second study, of T cells of mothers and their children.

The J gene is TRBJ2-4, the V gene TRBV29-1, with 8 bases that match TRBD1. The clonotype comes from a boy aged 5-17 years in good health. The sample was blood. In nucleotides, the CDR3 is TGCAGCGTGGGGGGCGCAGGGGGCGCCGGAGACATTCAGTACTTC. This translates into CSVGGAGGAGDIQYF.